Ten or more counts support the clone carrying this T cell receptor (beta chain). MiXCR, run by TCRdb on the RACE reads, gives a single entry per CDR3 protein. The sample shows about 42,000 distinct CDR3 sequences, about 8.9% of them seen only once. The sample belongs to a study of human T cells and chemical hapten exposure. Germline loops: CDR1 SGHTA, CDR2 FQGNSA. The V gene end was trimmed by 4 bases and the J gene end by 5 bases; junction bases not matched to a gene: 13. The CDR3 covers 17 residues. Specified time point: patch test 2, 6 weeks after DPC sensitization. The treatment: therapeutic diphenylcyclopropenone sensitization with weekly scalp DPC.

The input for sequencing was whole blood, taken in connection with sensitization to the hapten diphenylcyclopropenone (DPC). The chain combines TRBV7-2 with TRBJ2-5, with TRBD1 matching 10 bases. This sequence was found in a woman between 35 and 50 years old with alopecia areata. Some clones in this sample may be carry-over from other donors' samples. As DNA, the CDR3 is TGTGCCAGCAGCTCCGGAATTCCGGGACAGGGGAGGGAGACCCAGTACTTC. This encodes CASSSGIPGQGRETQYF. Drawing the rest from reference TRBV7-2 and TRBJ2-5, the complete variable domain is GAGVSQSPSNKVTEKGKDVELRCDPISGHTALYWYRQSLGQGLEFLIYFQGNSAPDKSGLPSDRFSAERTGGSVSTLTIQRTQQEDSAVYLCASSSGIPGQGRETQYFGPGTRLLVL.